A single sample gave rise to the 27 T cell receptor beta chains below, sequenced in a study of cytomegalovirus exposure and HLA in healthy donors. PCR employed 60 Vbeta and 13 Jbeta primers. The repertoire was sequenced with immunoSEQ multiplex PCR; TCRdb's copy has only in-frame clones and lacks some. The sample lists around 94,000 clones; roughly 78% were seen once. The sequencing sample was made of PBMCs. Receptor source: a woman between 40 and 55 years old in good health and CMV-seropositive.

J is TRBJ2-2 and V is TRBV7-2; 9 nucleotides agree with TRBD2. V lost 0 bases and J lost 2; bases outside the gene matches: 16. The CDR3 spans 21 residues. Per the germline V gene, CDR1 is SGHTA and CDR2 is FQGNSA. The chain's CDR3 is CASSLALGPTSGPQNTGELFF. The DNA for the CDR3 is TGTGCCAGCAGCTTAGCGCTGGGGCCCACTAGCGGGCCCCAAAACACCGGGGAGCTGTTTTTT.

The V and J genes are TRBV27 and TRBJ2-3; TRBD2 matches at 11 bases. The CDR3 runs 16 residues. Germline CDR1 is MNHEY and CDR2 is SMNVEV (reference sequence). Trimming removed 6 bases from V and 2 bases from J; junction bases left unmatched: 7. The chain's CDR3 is CASSSLGLADTDTQYF. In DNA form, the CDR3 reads TGTGCCAGCAGCTCTCTGGGACTAGCGGACACAGATACGCAGTATTTT.

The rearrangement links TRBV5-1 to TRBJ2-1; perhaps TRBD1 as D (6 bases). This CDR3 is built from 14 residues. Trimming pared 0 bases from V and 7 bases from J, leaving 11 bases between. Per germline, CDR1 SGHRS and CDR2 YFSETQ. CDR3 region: CASSLGPGANEQFF. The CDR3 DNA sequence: TGCGCCAGCAGCTTGGGCCCAGGGGCGAATGAGCAGTTCTTC.

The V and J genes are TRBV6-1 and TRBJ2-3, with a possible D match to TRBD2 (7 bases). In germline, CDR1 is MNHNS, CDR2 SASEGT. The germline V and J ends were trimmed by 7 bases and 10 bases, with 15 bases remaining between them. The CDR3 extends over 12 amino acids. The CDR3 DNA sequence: TGTGCCAGCACGGGGGCGGGAGAATCGCAGTATTTT. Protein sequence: CASTGAGESQYF.

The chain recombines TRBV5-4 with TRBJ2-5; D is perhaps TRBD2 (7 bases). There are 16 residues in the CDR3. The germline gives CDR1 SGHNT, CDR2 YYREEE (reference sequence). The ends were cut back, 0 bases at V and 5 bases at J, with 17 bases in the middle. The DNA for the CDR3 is TGTGCCAGCAGCTTGGTCCGGGGGAGGGGGATGGAGACCCAGTACTTC. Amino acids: CASSLVRGRGMETQYF.

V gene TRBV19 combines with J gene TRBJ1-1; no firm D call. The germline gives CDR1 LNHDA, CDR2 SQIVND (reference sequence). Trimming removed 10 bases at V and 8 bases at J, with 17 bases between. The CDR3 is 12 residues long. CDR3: CATTSPGFEAFF. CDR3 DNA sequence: TGTGCCACCACATCGCCCGGGTTCGAAGCTTTCTTT.

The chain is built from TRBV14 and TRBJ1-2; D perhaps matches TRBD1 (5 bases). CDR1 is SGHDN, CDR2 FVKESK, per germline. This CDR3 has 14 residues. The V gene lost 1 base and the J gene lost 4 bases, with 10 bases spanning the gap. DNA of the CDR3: TGTGCCAGCAGCCAAGTCGACAGCACCTATGGCTACACCTTC. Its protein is CASSQVDSTYGYTF.

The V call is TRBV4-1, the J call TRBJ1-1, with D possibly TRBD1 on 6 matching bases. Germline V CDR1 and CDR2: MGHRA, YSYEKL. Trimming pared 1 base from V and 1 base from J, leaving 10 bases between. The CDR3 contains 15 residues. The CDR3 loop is CASSQGLQGNTEAFF. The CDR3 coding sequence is TGCGCCAGCAGCCAAGGGTTACAGGGGAACACTGAAGCTTTCTTT.

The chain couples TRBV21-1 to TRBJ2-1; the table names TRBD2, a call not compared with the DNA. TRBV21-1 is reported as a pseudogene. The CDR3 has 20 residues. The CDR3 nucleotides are TGTGCCAGCAGCAAAGCGCCCGGACCGGGACTAGCGGGTCTGGGGGATGAGCAGTTCTTC. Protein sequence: CASSKAPGPGLAGLGDEQFF.

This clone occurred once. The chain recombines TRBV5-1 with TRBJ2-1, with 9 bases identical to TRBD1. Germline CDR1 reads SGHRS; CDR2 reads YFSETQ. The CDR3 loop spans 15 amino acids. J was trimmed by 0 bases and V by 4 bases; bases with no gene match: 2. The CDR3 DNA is TGCGCCAGCAGCCCGGGACAGGGCTCCTACAATGAGCAGTTCTTC. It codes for CASSPGQGSYNEQFF.

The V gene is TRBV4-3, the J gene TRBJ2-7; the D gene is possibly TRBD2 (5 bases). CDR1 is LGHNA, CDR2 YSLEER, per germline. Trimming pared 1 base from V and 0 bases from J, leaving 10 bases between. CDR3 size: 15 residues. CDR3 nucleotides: TGCGCCAGCAGCCAAGGAGGTGGGAGCTCCTACGAGCAGTACTTC. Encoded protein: CASSQGGGSSYEQYF.

The CDR3 DNA reads as TGTGCCAGCAGTTCCAAACCACTAGCGGGAGTTCGTCAGTACTTC. The encoded protein is CASSSKPLAGVRQYF. The chain employs TRBV27 and TRBJ2-7; TRBD2 agrees at 11 bases. Germline V gives CDR1 MNHEY, CDR2 SMNVEV (reference sequence). V shed 4 bases, J shed 10 bases, and the junction held 12 bases outside the gene matches. The CDR3 runs 15 residues.

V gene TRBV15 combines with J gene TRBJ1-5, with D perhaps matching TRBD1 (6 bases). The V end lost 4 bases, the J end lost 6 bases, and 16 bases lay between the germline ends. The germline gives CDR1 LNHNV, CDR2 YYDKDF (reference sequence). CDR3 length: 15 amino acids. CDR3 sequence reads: CATSTRQDGSQPQHF. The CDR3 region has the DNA TGTGCCACCAGCACCAGACAGGATGGGAGTCAGCCCCAGCATTTT.

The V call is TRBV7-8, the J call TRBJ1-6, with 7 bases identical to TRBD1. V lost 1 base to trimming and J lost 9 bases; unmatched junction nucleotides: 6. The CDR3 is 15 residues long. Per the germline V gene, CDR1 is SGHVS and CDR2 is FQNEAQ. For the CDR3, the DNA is TGTGCCAGCAGCTTAGGAAGGGGGCAGGGTTCACCCCTCCACTTT. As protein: CASSLGRGQGSPLHF.

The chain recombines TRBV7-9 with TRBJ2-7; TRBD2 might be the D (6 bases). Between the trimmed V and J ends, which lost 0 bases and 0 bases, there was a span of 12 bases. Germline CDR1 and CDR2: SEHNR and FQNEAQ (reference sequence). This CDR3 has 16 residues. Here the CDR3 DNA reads TGTGCCAGCAGCTTAGCGCGGGGTATCTACTCCTACGAGCAGTACTTC. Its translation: CASSLARGIYSYEQYF.

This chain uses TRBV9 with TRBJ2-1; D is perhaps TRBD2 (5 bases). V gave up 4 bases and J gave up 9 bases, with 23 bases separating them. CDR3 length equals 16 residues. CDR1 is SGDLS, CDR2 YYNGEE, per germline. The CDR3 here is CASSQRVGVSIFEQFF. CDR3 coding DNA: TGTGCCAGCAGCCAACGGGTCGGGGTCTCAATTTTTGAGCAGTTCTTC.

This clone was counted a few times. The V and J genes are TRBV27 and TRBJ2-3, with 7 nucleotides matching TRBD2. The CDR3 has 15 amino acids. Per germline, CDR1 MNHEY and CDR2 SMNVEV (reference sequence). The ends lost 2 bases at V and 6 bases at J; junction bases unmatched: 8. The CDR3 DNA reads TGTGCCAGCAGTTTAATCACGGGGGGTCGGGATACGCAGTATTTT. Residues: CASSLITGGRDTQYF.

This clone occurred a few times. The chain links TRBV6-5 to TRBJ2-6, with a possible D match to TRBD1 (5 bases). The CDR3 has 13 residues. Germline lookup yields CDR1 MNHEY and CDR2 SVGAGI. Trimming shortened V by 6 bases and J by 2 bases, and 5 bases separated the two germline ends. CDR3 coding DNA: TGTGCCAGCAGGGGGCCTGGGGCCAACGTCCTGACTTTC. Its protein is CASRGPGANVLTF.

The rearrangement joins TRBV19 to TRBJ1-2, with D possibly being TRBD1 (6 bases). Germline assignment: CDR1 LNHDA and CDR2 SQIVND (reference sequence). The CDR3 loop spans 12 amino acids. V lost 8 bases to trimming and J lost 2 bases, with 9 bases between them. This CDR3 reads CASGRGNYGYTF. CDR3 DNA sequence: TGTGCCAGTGGCAGGGGCAACTATGGCTACACCTTC.

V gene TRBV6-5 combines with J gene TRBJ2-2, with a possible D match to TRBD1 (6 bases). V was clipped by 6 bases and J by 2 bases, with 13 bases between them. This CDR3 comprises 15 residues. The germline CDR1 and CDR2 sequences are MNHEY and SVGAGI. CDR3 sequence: CASSNPQGNTGELFF. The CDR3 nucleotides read TGTGCCAGCAGCAACCCACAGGGAAACACCGGGGAGCTGTTTTTT.

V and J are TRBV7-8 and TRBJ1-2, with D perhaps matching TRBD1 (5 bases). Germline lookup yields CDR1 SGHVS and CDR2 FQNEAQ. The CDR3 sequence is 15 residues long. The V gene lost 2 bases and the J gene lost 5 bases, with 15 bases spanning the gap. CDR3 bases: TGTGCCAGCAGCTTATTAGGGGCAGGGCAATATGGCTACACCTTC. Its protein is CASSLLGAGQYGYTF. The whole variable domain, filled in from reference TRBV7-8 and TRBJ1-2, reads GAGVSQSPRYKVAKRGQDVALRCDPISGHVSLFWYQQALGQGPEFLTYFQNEAQLDKSGLPSDRFFAERPEGSVSTLKIQRTQQEDSAVYLCASSLLGAGQYGYTFGSGTRLTVV.

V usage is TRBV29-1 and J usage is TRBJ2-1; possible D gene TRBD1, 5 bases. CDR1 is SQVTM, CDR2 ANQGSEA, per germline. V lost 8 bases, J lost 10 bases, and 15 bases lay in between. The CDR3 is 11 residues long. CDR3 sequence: CSPGFHGEQFF. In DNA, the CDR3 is TGCAGCCCAGGGTTTCACGGGGAGCAGTTCTTC.

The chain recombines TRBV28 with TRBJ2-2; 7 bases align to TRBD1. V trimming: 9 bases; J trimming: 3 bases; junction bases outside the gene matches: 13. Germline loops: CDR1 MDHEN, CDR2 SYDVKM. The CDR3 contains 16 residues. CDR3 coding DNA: TGTGCCAGTCTAACAGGGGAGAAGGTGTACACCGGGGAGCTGTTTTTT. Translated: CASLTGEKVYTGELFF.

The CDR3 reads CASSLLRAETQYF. The CDR3, as DNA: TGTGCCAGCAGCTTACTCAGGGCTGAGACCCAGTACTTC. The V call is TRBV7-9, the J call TRBJ2-5; D may be TRBD1 (5 bases). Germline V CDR1 and CDR2: SEHNR, FQNEAQ (reference sequence). This CDR3 has 13 residues. Between the trimmed V and J ends, which lost 2 bases and 5 bases, there was a span of 9 bases.

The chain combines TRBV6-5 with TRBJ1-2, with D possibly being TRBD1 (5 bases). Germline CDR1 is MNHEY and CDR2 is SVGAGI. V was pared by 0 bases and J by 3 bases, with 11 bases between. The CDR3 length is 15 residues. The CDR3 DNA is TGTGCCAGCAGTTACTCGACAGCCGGTGACTATGGCTACACCTTC. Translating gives CASSYSTAGDYGYTF.

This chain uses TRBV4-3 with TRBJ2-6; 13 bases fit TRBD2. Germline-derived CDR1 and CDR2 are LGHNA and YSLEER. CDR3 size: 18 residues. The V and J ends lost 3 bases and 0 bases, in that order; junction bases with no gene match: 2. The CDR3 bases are TGCGCCAGCAGCCACGGGACTAGCGGGACCTCTGGGGCCAACGTCCTGACTTTC. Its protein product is CASSHGTSGTSGANVLTF.

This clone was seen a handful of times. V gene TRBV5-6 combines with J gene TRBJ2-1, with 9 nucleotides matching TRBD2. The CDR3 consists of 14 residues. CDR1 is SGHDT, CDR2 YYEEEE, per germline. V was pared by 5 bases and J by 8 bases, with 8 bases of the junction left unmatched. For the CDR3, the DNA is TGTGCCAGCAGTTCTGCGGGAGGGATGGATGAGCAGTTCTTC. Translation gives CASSSAGGMDEQFF.